This T cell receptor (beta chain) was retrieved from a study of blood T cell repertoires in COVID-19. Study as a whole: From T cells, B-cell-depleted T cells, or PBMCs came the material, which was cDNA or gDNA.

In the original workflow: The assay estimated nucleated cells by amplifying reference gene primers. Libraries were prepared by immunoSEQ multiplex PCR; TCRdb keeps only in-frame clonotypes and omits some of them. D and trimming come from the DNA, and the V and J calls and clone size come from that table. The profile shows some 180,000 clones, 75% to 90% of them singletons. The germline V gene has CDR1 MGHRA and CDR2 YSYEKL. The CDR3 consists of 15 residues. Trimming removed 1 base from V and 7 bases from J, with 16 bases in between. The sequence was collected from a middle-aged man who had recovered from COVID-19. The specimen sequenced was PBMCs or T cells enriched from blood (not recorded which). The rearrangement links TRBV4-1 to TRBJ1-2, with D perhaps matching TRBD1 (5 bases). CDR3: CASSQVLGRVSGYTF. CDR3 sequence (DNA): TGCGCCAGCAGCCAAGTTCTTGGCAGGGTCAGTGGCTACACCTTC.